These T cell receptor beta chains were read from a single sample in a study of T cells after yellow fever vaccination. TCRdb redid the calling of the 5' RACE reads with MiXCR, one entry per CDR3 protein. The table lists some 240,000 distinct CDR3 sequences, over 4.5% of them singletons, with roughly 3% in the top ten. Material: CD4+ T cells sorted from PBMCs, obtained on the day of the yellow fever booster vaccination. Receptors were obtained from a man younger than 35 who received the YFV17D yellow fever vaccine. Both conserved end residues are part of each CDR3. The D gene is left open where the match is weak. Rows give clone size only sometimes, using once, few, many, or a class for an expanded clone.

D gene,J gene,V gene,clone size,CDR3 DNA,CDR3 protein
TRBD1,TRBJ1-2,TRBV28,NA,TGTGCCAGCAGTTTCAGGGGGAGGCCTAACTATGGCTACACCTTC,CASSFRGRPNYGYTF
TRBD1,TRBJ2-4,TRBV7-9,many,TGTGCCAGCAGCTTAGCGGACAGGGTAGCCAAAAACATTCAGTACTTC,CASSLADRVAKNIQYF
TRBD2,TRBJ2-1,TRBV2,NA,TGTGCCAGCAGCGGGCCAGCGGGGAGAGGGAATGAGCAGTTCTTC,CASSGPAGRGNEQFF
NA,TRBJ1-6,TRBV18,NA,TGTGCCAGCTCCCTCATGACGGCAGGGTTTAATTCACCCCTCCACTTT,CASSLMTAGFNSPLHF
NA,TRBJ2-5,TRBV12-3/TRBV12-4,many,TGTGCCAGCTCCGTCAGGGGCGGGGAGACCCAGTACTTC,CASSVRGGETQYF
NA,TRBJ2-6,TRBV28,NA,TGTGCCAGCAGCTCCCCCGCCGGGTTAAGCTCTGGGGCCAACGTCCTGACTTTC,CASSSPAGLSSGANVLTF
NA,TRBJ2-2,TRBV12-3/TRBV12-4,few,TGTGCCAGCAGTTTAGCGGGGCTCGGCCCCGGGGAGCTGTTTTTT,CASSLAGLGPGELFF
NA,TRBJ2-5,TRBV7-2,many,TGTGCCAGCAGCCCGTATGATGAGACCCAGTACTTC,CASSPYDETQYF
TRBD1,TRBJ1-2,TRBV6-5,few,TGTGCCAGCAGTTACTCGAGAGGGGGCAGTAGCTATGGCTACACCTTC,CASSYSRGGSSYGYTF
NA,TRBJ2-1,TRBV6-2/TRBV6-3,NA,TGTGCCAGCAGCCAGACCAGCGATGAGCAGTTCTTC,CASSQTSDEQFF
NA,TRBJ1-5,TRBV18,NA,TGTGCCAGCTCACCAGGCCCGGGGAATCAGCCCCAGCATTTT,CASSPGPGNQPQHF
TRBD1,TRBJ1-6,TRBV3-1,NA,TGTGCCAGCAGCCCTTGGACAGGGATGAATTCACCCCTCCACTTT,CASSPWTGMNSPLHF
NA,TRBJ2-5,TRBV20-1,NA,TGCAGTGCTAGCTCGTCGGGTCAAGAGACCCAGTACTTC,CSASSSGQETQYF
TRBD1,TRBJ1-4,TRBV12-3/TRBV12-4,NA,TGTGCCAGCAGCCTCTCTAAAAGGACAGGGTGGGCAACTAATGAAAAACTGTTTTTT,CASSLSKRTGWATNEKLFF
NA,TRBJ2-1,TRBV20-1,few,TGCAGTGCGGAGAACCGGGCGGCCAGCAATGAGCAGTTCTTC,CSAENRAASNEQFF
NA,TRBJ1-6,TRBV18,NA,TGTGCCAGCTCACCACTTCCCGGGTTCCGAAATTCACCCCTCCACTTT,CASSPLPGFRNSPLHF
NA,TRBJ1-1,TRBV15,many,TGTGCCACCAGCTCAAGCCCCAGGGATTACACTGAAGCTTTCTTT,CATSSSPRDYTEAFF
NA,TRBJ1-6,TRBV13,NA,TGTGCCAGCAGCTTAATAATCCAAAACGGCCCAAATAATTCACCCCTCCACTTT,CASSLIIQNGPNNSPLHF
NA,TRBJ2-7,TRBV7-3,many,TGTGCCAGCAGCGTCCAGGGGGGTTACGAGCAGTACTTC,CASSVQGGYEQYF
TRBD2,TRBJ2-3,TRBV28,few,TGTGCCAGCAGTCGTGGTGGACTAGCGGGGGGGCTCGCAGATACGCAGTATTTT,CASSRGGLAGGLADTQYF
NA,TRBJ1-5,TRBV24-1,many,TGTGCCACCGCCCCCGGGCCCCAGCATTTT,CATAPGPQHF
TRBD2,TRBJ2-7,TRBV4-2,few,TGTGCCAGCAGCCTATACCGGGGGGGTGGCCCTGACGAGCAGTACTTC,CASSLYRGGGPDEQYF
NA,TRBJ1-2,TRBV20-1,NA,TGCAGTGCAGGACCCCCTATTAACGGTGGCTACACCTTC,CSAGPPINGGYTF
TRBD1,TRBJ2-1,TRBV24-1,NA,TGTGCCACCAGTGGGGGACAGGATTCCTACAATGAGCAGTTCTTC,CATSGGQDSYNEQFF
NA,TRBJ2-3,TRBV10-1,NA,TGCGCCAGCAGTGAGTGGGGTACAGATACGCAGTATTTT,CASSEWGTDTQYF
TRBD1,TRBJ1-1,TRBV7-8,few,TGTGCCAGCAGCCCCTTTACAGGGGAAACTGAAGCTTTCTTT,CASSPFTGETEAFF
NA,TRBJ2-6,TRBV12-3/TRBV12-4,few,TGTGCCAGCAGCAAAGTCTTCCTCTCTGGGGCCAACGTCCTGACTTTC,CASSKVFLSGANVLTF
NA,TRBJ1-4,TRBV5-1,few,TGCGCCAGCAGCTCGCCGGACTCTGGGGGAGAAAAACTGTTTTTT,CASSSPDSGGEKLFF
NA,TRBJ2-2,TRBV5-1,NA,TGCGCCAGCAGCACGGGACAGAACACCGGGGAGCTGTTTTTT,CASSTGQNTGELFF
NA,TRBJ2-1,TRBV5-1,NA,TGCGCCAGCAGCTTGGGGGGGGGCGAATTGACTGAGCAGTTCTTC,CASSLGGGELTEQFF
TRBD1,TRBJ2-3,TRBV5-1,many,TGCGCCAGCAGCTTGCCCGGGACAGGGATCACAGATACGCAGTATTTT,CASSLPGTGITDTQYF
NA,TRBJ2-4,TRBV6-5,few,TGTGCCAGCAGTAGGAGCTTAGCCAAAAACATTCAGTACTTC,CASSRSLAKNIQYF
NA,TRBJ1-2,TRBV5-6,NA,TGTGCCAGCAGCTTTCGCCCATTTAACTATGGCTACACCTTC,CASSFRPFNYGYTF
NA,TRBJ1-1,TRBV15,few,TGTGCCGTTGGATCTTGGGCGGACACTGAAGCTTTCTTT,CAVGSWADTEAFF
TRBD2,TRBJ2-5,TRBV20-1,NA,TGCAGTGCTAGCCCTCTCCTAGCGGGGGCCTCCCAAGAGACCCAGTACTTC,CSASPLLAGASQETQYF
NA,TRBJ2-3,TRBV5-7,many,TGTGCCAGCAGCTTGTCGTTTACCCAGGGGCTCACAGATACGCAGTATTTT,CASSLSFTQGLTDTQYF
TRBD1,TRBJ1-6,TRBV7-9,many,TGTGCCAGCAGCTCTGGGGACAGTTATAATTCACCCCTCCACTTT,CASSSGDSYNSPLHF
TRBD2,TRBJ2-4,TRBV5-1,many,TGCGCCAGCAGCACCGGACTAGGGAGCAACATTCAGTACTTC,CASSTGLGSNIQYF
TRBD2,TRBJ2-3,TRBV5-1,NA,TGCGCCAGCAGCCAGGGACTAGCGGGGGGAGATACGCAGTATTTT,CASSQGLAGGDTQYF
NA,TRBJ2-5,TRBV5-1,many,TGCGCCAGCAGCTTCGGCGGGTACGAAGAGACCCAGTACTTC,CASSFGGYEETQYF
NA,TRBJ2-5,TRBV11-2,many,TGTGCCAGCAGCTTAGCCCCCGCGGGGCAGACCCAGTACTTC,CASSLAPAGQTQYF
TRBD1,TRBJ1-2,TRBV5-1,NA,TGCGCCAGCAGCTTGGCGCCAGGGGGCACGCATGGCTACACCTTC,CASSLAPGGTHGYTF
TRBD2,TRBJ2-1,TRBV5-6,many,TGTGCCAGCAGGGGCCGCGGCGGGGGGGCGAATGAGCAGTTCTTC,CASRGRGGGANEQFF
TRBD1,TRBJ1-4,TRBV27,few,TGTGCCAGCAGGCGTCCGGGACAGGGGGCGAATGAAAAACTGTTTTTT,CASRRPGQGANEKLFF
NA,TRBJ2-2,TRBV5-1,many,TGCGCCAGCAGACCCACCGACAGTTACACCGGGGAGCTGTTTTTT,CASRPTDSYTGELFF
NA,TRBJ1-3,TRBV5-1,NA,TGCGCCAGCAGCCGGGACGGTGGATACACCATATATTTT,CASSRDGGYTIYF
NA,TRBJ1-2,TRBV3-1,few,TGTGCCAGCAGCCTCATGGGGGGCAAAGCGTATGGCTACACCTTC,CASSLMGGKAYGYTF
NA,TRBJ2-5,TRBV20-1,NA,TGCAGTGCTAGACTTCCGCTACGACAGAAAGAGACCCAGTACTTC,CSARLPLRQKETQYF